This T cell receptor beta chain was obtained from a study of blood T cells in healthy people across ages (dated by TCRdb to between 2014 and 2016). Describing the broader study: In model experiments, template switching captured roughly one uniquely barcoded TCR beta cDNA molecule for every two T cells. Age-related changes in TCR beta repertoire diversity were measured in the study by deep sequencing normalized with unique cDNA molecular identifiers. Donors were grouped into four age groups: young (average 16 years), middle-aged (39), aged (around 56) and long-lived (approximately 82). Donors of different ages were randomly distributed across sequencing lanes to avoid experimental bias. Using the same blood draw, the study looked at two additional independent replicas of 1 million unique cDNA reads for two donors, one aged 18 to 30 and the other aged 80 or older. The study at large found these results: A strong correlation was found between observed TCR beta diversity and the percentage of naive T cells measured by flow cytometry. Compared with the aged group, the long-lived group had more naive CD4+ T cells, fewer expanded clones and increased TCR diversity, a pattern suggesting age selection. The CMV infection status of donors was not known, potentially confounding age-related changes in expanded clonotypes. Bulk unsorted PBMC profiling prevented conclusive comparison of naive and antigen-experienced compartments. Total diversity estimates from one million sequenced T cells were considered lower bounds and underestimates. Observed TCR beta diversity per million T cells fell roughly linearly with age, and a significant reduction was already apparent by age approximately 41.

The CDR3, from cysteine to phenylalanine, totals 14 residues. The only DNA kept is the CDR3, 42 bases in frame from the first base. Relative to germline, V is missing 6 bases and J is missing 4 bases, with 5 bases of the junction outside any gene match. According to the germline V gene, CDR1 reads KGHDR and CDR2 reads SFDVKD. Library method: 5' RACE. Sequenced on an Illumina HiSeq 2500. A second PCR of about 6 to 11 cycles was performed with a sample-barcoded 5' primer and a J-beta primer mix. A template-switch 5' adaptor carrying 12 random nucleotides introduced a unique molecular identifier onto each TCR beta cDNA molecule. Each sample yielded at least 2.5 million CDR3-containing paired-end reads. First-strand cDNA was synthesized from all RNA with the Mint cDNA synthesis kit, primed by a TRBC-specific oligonucleotide. After uracil-DNA glycosylase treatment, a first 18-cycle PCR used universal primers M1SS and BC2_uni_R on all cDNA. As for the authors' bioinformatics: For normalization, 1 million high-quality reads, each with a distinct molecular identifier, were randomly selected from each sample. Reads with shared molecular identifiers were discarded instead of being binned into consensus sequences. MiTCR, with a Q25 quality threshold and the strictest error-elimination algorithm, was used for CDR3 identification, clonotype clustering and error correction. A nonparametric unseen species model with Euler transformation was used to estimate lower-bound total TCR beta diversity. The public reads were quality trimmed at Q25 with fastp and then assembled into clones with MiXCR by TCRdb, keeping productive beta chains. Rows with one shared CDR3 protein collapse into an entry with the most common genes and DNA. TCRdb, not the authors, supplied the V and J calls. The sample table lists around 1,600,000 distinct CDR3 sequences, 42% of them with a count of one. Of the sample, around 4% is held by the ten largest clones.

Donors were around 37 systemically healthy Caucasian individuals from Russia aged roughly 6 to 95 years. Approximately 9.3 milliliters of peripheral blood were collected from each donor into EDTA-treated Vacutainer tubes. Ficoll-Paque density-gradient centrifugation was used to isolate PBMCs, with at least 7 million obtained per sample. Trizol reagent was used to extract total RNA from the PBMCs, yielding at least 6 micrograms per sample. For every donor, flow cytometry on a PBMC aliquot measured the percentage of naive CD45RAhigh/CD27high T cells. As concerns this clonotype: What antigen it recognizes has not been identified. No quality values exist for individual bases; no much larger clone is one base distant.

The sequencing input was blood. The rearrangement joined TRBV24-1 to TRBJ2-1; TRBD2 lines up with 7 middle nucleotides. The source of this sequence is a woman between 18 and 29 years old in good health. At the DNA level, the sequence is TGTGCCACCAGTCCGGGACTAACGTACAATGAGCAGTTCTTC. The encoded protein is CATSPGLTYNEQFF.